This T cell receptor beta chain originates from a study of blood T cell repertoires in COVID-19. Study as a whole: In each case, the material was cDNA or gDNA derived from T cells, B-cell-depleted T cells, or PBMCs.

V lost 7 bases, J lost 7 bases, and 9 bases stayed unmatched. The CDR3 runs to 13 residues. CDR1 SGHAT and CDR2 FQNNGV come from the germline V gene. As originally analysed: Nucleated cell counts were estimated from reference gene primer amplification. Profiling relied on immunoSEQ multiplex PCR, and the TCRdb table lists in-frame clones only, not all of them. V, J and clone size reflect that table, while D and trimming were determined from the DNA. The sample includes approximately 70,000 clones, 75% to 90% seen only once; the top ten take about 20%. The sequencing input was peripheral blood. The clonotype originates from a man in his 70s who had recovered from COVID-19. The chain carries TRBV11-2 and TRBJ2-5; TRBD2 aligns across 7 bases. The CDR3 loop reads CASTTWEGVTQYF. CDR3 nucleotide sequence: TGTGCCAGCACTACCTGGGAGGGAGTGACCCAGTACTTC. Full variable domain (outside the CDR3, taken from reference TRBV11-2 and TRBJ2-5): EAGVAQSPRYKIIEKRQSVAFWCNPISGHATLYWYQQILGQGPKLLIQFQNNGVVDDSQLPKDRFSAERLKGVDSTLKIQPAKLEDSAVYLCASTTWEGVTQYFGPGTRLLVL.